Listed below are T cell receptor beta chains from one sample, sequenced in a study of blood T cells in healthy people across ages. Via MiXCR, TCRdb re-called the 5' RACE reads, giving one row per CDR3 protein. The sample includes a few hundred thousand distinct CDR3 sequences, around 30% seen only once; the top ten take roughly 30%. The source material was blood. The receptors shown here come from an older woman in good health. Each CDR3 is given with its conserved first and last residue. Each record gives: clone size, J gene, V gene, D gene, CDR3 DNA, CDR3 protein. D genes are given only for firm matches. Clone sizes are given selectively: once, few, many, or a class where the clone is expanded.

few	TRBJ2-7	TRBV5-1	TRBD2	TGCGCCAGCAGCCCGCTAGCGGGAGGGCCCTACGAGCAGTACTTC	CASSPLAGGPYEQYF
-	TRBJ2-1	TRBV20-1	TRBD2	TGCAGTGCCACGAAACCTCTAGCGGGAGCCTACGTGGATGAGCAGTTCTTC	CSATKPLAGAYVDEQFF
few	TRBJ2-1	TRBV11-3	-	TGTGCCAGCAGCTCGAGGATGAACAATGAGCAGTTCTTC	CASSSRMNNEQFF
-	TRBJ2-4	TRBV3-1	TRBD2	TGTGCCAGCAGCCCCCGTCTCCCTAGCGGGAGTTTTAAAAACATTCAGTACTTC	CASSPRLPSGSFKNIQYF
few	TRBJ1-2	TRBV7-9	-	TGTGCCAGCAGCTTAGCGAGGGGAGGGGATCGGGATGGCTACACCTTC	CASSLARGGDRDGYTF
few	TRBJ2-3	TRBV29-1	-	TGCAGCGTTGGGGGGGTCTATGGCACAGATACGCAGTATTTT	CSVGGVYGTDTQYF
-	TRBJ1-4	TRBV14	-	TGTGCCAGCAGCCAAGGGGGGAGATACTATGAAAAACTGCTTTTT	CASSQGGRYYEKLLF
-	TRBJ1-6	TRBV9	-	TGTGCCAGCAGCGTAGTTGGAGGGCTCAATTCACCCCTCCACTTT	CASSVVGGLNSPLHF
-	TRBJ2-7	TRBV18	-	TGTGCCAGCTCACCGGGGACGGCTAGCTCCTACGAGCAGTACTTC	CASSPGTASSYEQYF
-	TRBJ2-3	TRBV14	-	TGTGCCAGCAGCCAAGATTTCGGAAGGCGGGCGGTAGATACGCAGTATTTT	CASSQDFGRRAVDTQYF
-	TRBJ1-3	TRBV7-8	TRBD1	TGTGCCAGCAGCCCTCGGGACAGGGGATTTAACTCTGGAAACACCATATATTTT	CASSPRDRGFNSGNTIYF
-	TRBJ1-4	TRBV15	TRBD1	TGTGCCACCAGCGCCCCGGACAGGGGAGATGAAAAACTTTTTTTT	CATSAPDRGDEKLFF
many	TRBJ2-5	TRBV21-1	-	TGTGCCACCCTCCGCGTTCAAGAGACCCAGTACTTC	CATLRVQETQYF
few	TRBJ2-5	TRBV20-1	TRBD1	TGCAGTGCTTCAGGGGGCGTAGAGACCCAGTACTTC	CSASGGVETQYF
-	TRBJ1-2	TRBV29-1	-	TGCAGCGTTGAGGCCGTGCCGGGTGGATATGGCTACACCTTC	CSVEAVPGGYGYTF
few	TRBJ2-1	TRBV9	-	TGTGCCAGCAGCCCCCAGAGCTCCTACAATGAGCAGTTCTTC	CASSPQSSYNEQFF
-	TRBJ1-1	TRBV7-9	-	TGTGCCAGCAGCTTGTTAAACGGGCTAGCGGCTGAAGCTTTCTTT	CASSLLNGLAAEAFF
few	TRBJ1-4	TRBV29-1	-	TGCAGCGTCCCCGACCCGGGCAATAATGAAAAACTGTTTTTT	CSVPDPGNNEKLFF
-	TRBJ2-3	TRBV7-9	-	TGTGCCAGCAGCCGCGAGAAATCCACAGATACGCAGTATTTT	CASSREKSTDTQYF
-	TRBJ2-3	TRBV7-2	TRBD2	TGCGCCAGCAGCCAATCATTTGGGGGGGAAGCGCAGTATTTT	CASSQSFGGEAQYF